This TCR beta chain was identified during a study of blood T cell repertoires in COVID-19. In the authors' workflow: Reference gene primer amplification in the assay estimated nucleated cell counts. Clones were read by immunoSEQ multiplex PCR, and TCRdb kept only the in-frame ones, dropping some. V and J calls and clone size are given by that table; D and trimming were obtained from the DNA. Of approximately 200,000 clones in the sample, approximately 78% were seen once. Those enrolled, adults aged about 18 to 89 years, came from roughly 23 US areas. All recovered Cohort 3 donors got two negative PCRs, got clearance, or saw symptom resolution. The CDR3 consists of 11 residues. Trimming took 8 bases from V and 6 from J; bases not matched to a gene: 1. Per the germline V gene, CDR1 is MNHEY and CDR2 is SVGAGI.

This sequence originates from a man aged 40-55 years who had recovered from COVID-19. The rearrangement links TRBV6-5 to TRBJ2-1; TRBD1 agrees at 7 bases. The sequenced sample was PBMCs or T cells enriched from blood (not recorded which). CDR3 in DNA: TGTGCCAGCGGGACAGTCAATGAGCAGTTCTTC. It codes for CASGTVNEQFF.